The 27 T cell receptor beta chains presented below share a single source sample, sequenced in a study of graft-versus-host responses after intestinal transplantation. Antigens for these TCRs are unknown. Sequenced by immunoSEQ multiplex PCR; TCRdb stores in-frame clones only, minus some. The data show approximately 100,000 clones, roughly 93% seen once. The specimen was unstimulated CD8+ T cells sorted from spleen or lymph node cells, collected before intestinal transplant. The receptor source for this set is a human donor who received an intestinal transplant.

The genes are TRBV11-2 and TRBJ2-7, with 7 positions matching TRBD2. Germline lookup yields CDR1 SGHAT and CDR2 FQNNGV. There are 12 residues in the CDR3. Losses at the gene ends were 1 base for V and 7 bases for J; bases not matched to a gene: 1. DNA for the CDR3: TGTGCCAGCAGCTTAGGCGGGGGTGAGCAGTACTTC. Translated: CASSLGGGEQYF.

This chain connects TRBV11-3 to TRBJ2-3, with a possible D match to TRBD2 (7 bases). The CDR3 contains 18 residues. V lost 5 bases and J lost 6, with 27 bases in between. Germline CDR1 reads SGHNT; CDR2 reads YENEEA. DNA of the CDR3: TGTGCCAGCAGCCCCTTTGAAGGGGGAGGGGGGCCTGGGGATACGCAGTATTTT. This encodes CASSPFEGGGGPGDTQYF.

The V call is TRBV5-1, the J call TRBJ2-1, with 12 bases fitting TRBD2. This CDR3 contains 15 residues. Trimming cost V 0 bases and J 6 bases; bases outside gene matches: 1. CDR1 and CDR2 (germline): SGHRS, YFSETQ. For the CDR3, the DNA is TGCGCCAGCAGCTTGGCTAGCGGGGGGGCCAATGAGCAGTTCTTC. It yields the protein CASSLASGGANEQFF.

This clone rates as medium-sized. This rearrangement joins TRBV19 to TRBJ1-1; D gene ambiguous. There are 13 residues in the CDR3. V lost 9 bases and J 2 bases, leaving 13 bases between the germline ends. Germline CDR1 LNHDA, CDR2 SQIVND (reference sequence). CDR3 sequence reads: CASQETLNTEAFF. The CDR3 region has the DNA TGTGCCAGCCAAGAAACACTAAACACTGAAGCTTTCTTT.

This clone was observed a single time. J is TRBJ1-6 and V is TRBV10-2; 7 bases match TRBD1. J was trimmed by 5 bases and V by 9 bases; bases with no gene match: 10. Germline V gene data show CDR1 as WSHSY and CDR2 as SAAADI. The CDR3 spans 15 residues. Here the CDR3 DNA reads TGCGCCAGGGGGGGGACCAGGGGGAATAATTCACCCCTCCACTTT. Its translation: CARGGTRGNNSPLHF.

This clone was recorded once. This CDR3 is CASSYSGTSGAETQYF. In DNA, the CDR3 is TGTGCCAGCAGTTACTCCGGGACTAGCGGGGCGGAGACCCAGTACTTC. J is TRBJ2-5 and V is TRBV6-5, with 13 bases identical to TRBD2. In germline, CDR1 is MNHEY, CDR2 SVGAGI. J lost 5 bases, V lost 0 bases, and 3 bases had no gene match. This CDR3 spans 16 amino acids.

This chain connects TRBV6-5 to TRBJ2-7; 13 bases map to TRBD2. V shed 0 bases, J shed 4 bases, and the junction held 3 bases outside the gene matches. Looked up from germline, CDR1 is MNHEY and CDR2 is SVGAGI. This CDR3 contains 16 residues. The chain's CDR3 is CASSYSTSGGAYEQYF. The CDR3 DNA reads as TGTGCCAGCAGTTACTCAACTAGCGGGGGGGCTTACGAGCAGTACTTC.

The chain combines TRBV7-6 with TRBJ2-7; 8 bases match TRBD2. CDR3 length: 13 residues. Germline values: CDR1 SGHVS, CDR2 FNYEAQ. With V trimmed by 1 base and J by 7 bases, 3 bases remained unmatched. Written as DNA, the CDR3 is TGTGCCAGCAGCTTAGTGTCGGGGGGGGAGCAGTACTTC. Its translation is CASSLVSGGEQYF.

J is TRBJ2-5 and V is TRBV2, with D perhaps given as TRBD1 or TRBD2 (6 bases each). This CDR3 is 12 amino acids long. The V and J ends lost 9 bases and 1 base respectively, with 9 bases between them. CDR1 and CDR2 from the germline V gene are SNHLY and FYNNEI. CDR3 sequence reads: CARGGSQETQYF. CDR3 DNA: TGTGCCAGGGGGGGCAGCCAAGAGACCCAGTACTTC.

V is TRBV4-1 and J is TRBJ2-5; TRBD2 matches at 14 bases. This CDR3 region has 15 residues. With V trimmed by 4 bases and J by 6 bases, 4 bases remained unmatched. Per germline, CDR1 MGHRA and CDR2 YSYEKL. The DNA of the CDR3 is TGCGCCAGCAGCCGGGGACTAGCGGGGGTACAGACCCAGTACTTC. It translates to CASSRGLAGVQTQYF.

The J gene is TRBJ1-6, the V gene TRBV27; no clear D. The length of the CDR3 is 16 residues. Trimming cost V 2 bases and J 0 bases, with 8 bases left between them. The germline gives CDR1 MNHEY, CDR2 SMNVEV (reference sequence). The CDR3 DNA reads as TGTGCCAGCAGTTTAGGTGCGAGCTCCTATAATTCACCCCTCCACTTT. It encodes CASSLGASSYNSPLHF.

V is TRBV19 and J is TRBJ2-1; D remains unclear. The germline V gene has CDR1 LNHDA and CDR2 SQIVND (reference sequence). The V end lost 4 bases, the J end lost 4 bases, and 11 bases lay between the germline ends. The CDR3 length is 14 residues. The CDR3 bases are TGTGCCAGTAGTACCCTTTTGGGTTACAATGAGCAGTTCTTC. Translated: CASSTLLGYNEQFF.

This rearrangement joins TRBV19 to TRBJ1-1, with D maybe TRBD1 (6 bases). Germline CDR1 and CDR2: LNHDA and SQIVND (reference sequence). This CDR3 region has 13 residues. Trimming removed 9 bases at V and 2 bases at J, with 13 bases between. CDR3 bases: TGTGCCAGCTCGCGGGGGACAAACACTGAAGCTTTCTTT. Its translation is CASSRGTNTEAFF.

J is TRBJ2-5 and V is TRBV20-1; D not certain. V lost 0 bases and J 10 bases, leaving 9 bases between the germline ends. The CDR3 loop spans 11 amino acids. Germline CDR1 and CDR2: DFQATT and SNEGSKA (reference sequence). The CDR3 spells CSARDARDQYF. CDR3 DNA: TGCAGTGCTAGAGACGCGAGAGACCAGTACTTC.

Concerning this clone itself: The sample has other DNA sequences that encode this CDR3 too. CDR3 DNA sequence: TGTGCCAGTAGTATAGGACACGGCTCCTCCTACGAGCAGTACTTC. Protein sequence: CASSIGHGSSYEQYF. This sequence joins TRBV19 and TRBJ2-7; D remains ambiguous. Per the germline V gene, CDR1 is LNHDA and CDR2 is SQIVND (reference sequence). The V gene lost 1 base and the J gene lost 0 bases, with 10 bases spanning the gap. The CDR3 loop spans 15 amino acids.

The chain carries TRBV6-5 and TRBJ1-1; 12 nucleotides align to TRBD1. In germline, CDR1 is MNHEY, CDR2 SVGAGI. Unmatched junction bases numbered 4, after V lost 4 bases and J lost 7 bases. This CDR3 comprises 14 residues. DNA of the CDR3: TGTGCCAGCAGTTCGGGACAGGGGGCGCGTGAAGCTTTCTTT. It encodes CASSSGQGAREAFF.

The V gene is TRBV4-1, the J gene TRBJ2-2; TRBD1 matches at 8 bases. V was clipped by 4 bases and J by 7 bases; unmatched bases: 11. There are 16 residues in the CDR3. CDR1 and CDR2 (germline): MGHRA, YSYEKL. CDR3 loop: CASSRQTGVEGGELFF. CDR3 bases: TGCGCCAGCAGCCGCCAGACAGGGGTGGAGGGCGGGGAGCTGTTTTTT.

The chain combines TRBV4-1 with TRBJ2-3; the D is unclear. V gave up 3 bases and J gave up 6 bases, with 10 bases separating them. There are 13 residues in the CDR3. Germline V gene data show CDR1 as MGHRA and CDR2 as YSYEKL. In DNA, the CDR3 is TGCGCCAGCAGCCAGATTTACGGGGATACGCAGTATTTT. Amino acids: CASSQIYGDTQYF.

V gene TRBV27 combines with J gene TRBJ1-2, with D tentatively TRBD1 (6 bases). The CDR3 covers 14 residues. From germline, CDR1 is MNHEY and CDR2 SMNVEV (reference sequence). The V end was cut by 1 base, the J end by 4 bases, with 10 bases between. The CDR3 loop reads CASSLLGGSYGYTF. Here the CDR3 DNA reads TGTGCCAGCAGTTTATTAGGGGGGTCCTATGGCTACACCTTC.

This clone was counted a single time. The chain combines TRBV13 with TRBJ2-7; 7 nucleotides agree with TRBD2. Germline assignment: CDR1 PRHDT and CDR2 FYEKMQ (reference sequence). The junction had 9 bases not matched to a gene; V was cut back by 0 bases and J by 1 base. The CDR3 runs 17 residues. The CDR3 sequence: CASSLGDTGEGSYEQYF. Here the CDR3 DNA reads TGTGCCAGCAGCTTAGGGGACACCGGGGAGGGGTCCTACGAGCAGTACTTC.

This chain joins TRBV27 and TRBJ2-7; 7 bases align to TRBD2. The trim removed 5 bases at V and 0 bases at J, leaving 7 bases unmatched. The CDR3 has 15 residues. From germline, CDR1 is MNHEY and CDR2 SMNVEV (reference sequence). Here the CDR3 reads CASSQRGYLSYEQYF. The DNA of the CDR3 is TGTGCCAGCAGTCAGCGGGGCTACCTCTCCTACGAGCAGTACTTC.

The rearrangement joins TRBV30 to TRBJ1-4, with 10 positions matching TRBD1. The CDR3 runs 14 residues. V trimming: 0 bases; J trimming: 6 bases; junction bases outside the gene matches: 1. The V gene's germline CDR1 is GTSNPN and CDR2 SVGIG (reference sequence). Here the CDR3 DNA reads TGTGCCTGGAGTGTCGGGACAGGGGATGAAAAACTGTTTTTT. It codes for CAWSVGTGDEKLFF.

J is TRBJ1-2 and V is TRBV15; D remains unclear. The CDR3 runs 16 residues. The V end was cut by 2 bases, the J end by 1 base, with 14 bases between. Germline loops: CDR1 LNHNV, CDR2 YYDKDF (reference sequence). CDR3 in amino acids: CATSRSREVINYGYTF. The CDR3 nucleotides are TGTGCCACCAGCAGATCCCGAGAGGTGATTAACTATGGCTACACCTTC.

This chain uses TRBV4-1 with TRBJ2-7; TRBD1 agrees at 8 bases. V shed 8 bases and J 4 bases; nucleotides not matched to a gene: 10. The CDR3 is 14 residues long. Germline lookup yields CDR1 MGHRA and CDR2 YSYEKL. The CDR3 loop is CASGPDRASYEQYF. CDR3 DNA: TGCGCCAGCGGTCCGGACAGGGCTTCTTACGAGCAGTACTTC.

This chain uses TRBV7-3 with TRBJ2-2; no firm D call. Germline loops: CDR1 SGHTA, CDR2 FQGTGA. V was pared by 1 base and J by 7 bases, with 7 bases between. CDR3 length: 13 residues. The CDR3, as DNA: TGTGCCAGCAGCTTAAGCCTGGACGGGGAGCTGTTTTTT. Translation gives CASSLSLDGELFF.

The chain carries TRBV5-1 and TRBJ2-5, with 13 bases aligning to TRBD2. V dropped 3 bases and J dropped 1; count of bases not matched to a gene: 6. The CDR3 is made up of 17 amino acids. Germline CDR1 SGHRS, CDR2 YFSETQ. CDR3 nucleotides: TGCGCCAGCAGCTCGGGACTAGCGGGGAGATCCCAAGAGACCCAGTACTTC. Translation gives CASSSGLAGRSQETQYF. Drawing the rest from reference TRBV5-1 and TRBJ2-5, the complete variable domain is KAGVTQTPRYLIKTRGQQVTLSCSPISGHRSVSWYQQTPGQGLQFLFEYFSETQRNKGNFPGRFSGRQFSNSRSEMNVSTLELGDSALYLCASSSGLAGRSQETQYFGPGTRLLVL.

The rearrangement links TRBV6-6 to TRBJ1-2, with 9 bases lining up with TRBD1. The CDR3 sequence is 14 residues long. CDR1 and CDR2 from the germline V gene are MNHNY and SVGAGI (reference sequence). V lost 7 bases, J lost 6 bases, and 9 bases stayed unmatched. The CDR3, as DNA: TGTGCCAGCACCCCGGGACAGGGAAGGGATGGCTACACCTTC. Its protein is CASTPGQGRDGYTF.